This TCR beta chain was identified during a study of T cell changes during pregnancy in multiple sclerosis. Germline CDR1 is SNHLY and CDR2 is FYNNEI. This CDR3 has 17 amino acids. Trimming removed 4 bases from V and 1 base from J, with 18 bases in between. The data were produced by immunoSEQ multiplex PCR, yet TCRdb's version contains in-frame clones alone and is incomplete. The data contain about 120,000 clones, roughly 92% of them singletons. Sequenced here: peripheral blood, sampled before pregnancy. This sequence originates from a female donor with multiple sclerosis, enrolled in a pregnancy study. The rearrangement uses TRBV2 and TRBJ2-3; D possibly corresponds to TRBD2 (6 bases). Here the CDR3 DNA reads TGTGCCAGCAGTGTACTGGGACTTGGGGGTGGCACAGATACGCAGTATTTT. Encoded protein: CASSVLGLGGGTDTQYF. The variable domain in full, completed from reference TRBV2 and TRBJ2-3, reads EPEVTQTPSHQVTQMGQEVILRCVPISNHLYFYWYRQILGQKVEFLVSFYNNEISEKSEIFDDQFSVERPDGSNFTLKIRSTKLEDSAMYFCASSVLGLGGGTDTQYFGPGTRLTVL.